This T cell receptor (beta chain) was found in a study of glioma-infiltrating T cells after dendritic cell vaccination. Sequencing used immunoSEQ multiplex PCR; TCRdb keeps in-frame clones, though not all of them. The table shows tens of thousands of clones, with about 83% occurring only once. The CDR3 consists of 12 residues. The junction had 11 bases not matched to a gene; V was cut back by 6 bases and J by 16 bases. Germline V gene sequence: CDR1 SNHLY, CDR2 FYNNEI. Details on this clone: Its antigen is still unknown.

Whole-study results and caveats: TCR clonality showed no direct relationship with survival.

The sequence was obtained from a human donor with glioblastoma. The chain is built from TRBV2 and TRBJ2-4; 8 bases agree with TRBD1. The input for sequencing was blood, taken before dendritic cell vaccination. The CDR3 is CASSRDRTMVYF. For the CDR3, the DNA is TGTGCCAGCAGCCGGGACAGGACTATGGTTTACTTC.